These T cell receptor beta chains were read from a single sample in a study of regulatory dendritic cells for organ transplantation. Repertoires were generated with immunoSEQ multiplex PCR, while TCRdb's copy carries only in-frame clones and drops some. This sample has about 30,000 clones, with roughly nine tenths found just once. Material for sequencing was naive CD4+ T cells from blood. These receptors all come from a human donor in good health. The CDR3 runs from the conserved cysteine through the conserved F or W. D genes are given only for firm matches. For some rows the clone size is stated as once, few or many, or as a class when expanded; others skip it.

clone size: .; J gene: TRBJ2-3; V gene: TRBV7-3; D gene: .; CDR3 DNA: TGTGCCAGCAGCGAATACAAACTGCGGGGTAGCACAGATACGCAGTATTTT; CDR3 protein: CASSEYKLRGSTDTQYF
clone size: few; J gene: TRBJ1-6; V gene: TRBV7-2; D gene: .; CDR3 DNA: TGTGCCAGCAGCTTAGCGTGGGGAGCAGACTCACCCCTCCACTTT; CDR3 protein: CASSLAWGADSPLHF
clone size: .; J gene: TRBJ2-1; V gene: TRBV7-9; D gene: .; CDR3 DNA: TGTGCCAGCAGCTTAGTAGACGAAAGGAATGAGCAGTTCTTC; CDR3 protein: CASSLVDERNEQFF
clone size: .; J gene: TRBJ1-5; V gene: TRBV7-3; D gene: .; CDR3 DNA: TGTGCCAGCAGCTTCCTTTCCTTTGAGGGAGGAATATGGCCCCAGCATTTT; CDR3 protein: CASSFLSFEGGIWPQHF
clone size: .; J gene: TRBJ2-5; V gene: TRBV7-8; D gene: .; CDR3 DNA: TGTGCCAGCAGCTTATCTAGGACTACGCCACGAGGGGAGACCCAGTACTTC; CDR3 protein: CASSLSRTTPRGETQYF
clone size: .; J gene: TRBJ1-5; V gene: TRBV11-3; D gene: TRBD1; CDR3 DNA: TGTGCCAGCAGCTTGGGGACAGGTCCCTTGGGCAATCAGCCCCAGCATTTT; CDR3 protein: CASSLGTGPLGNQPQHF
clone size: .; J gene: TRBJ1-6; V gene: TRBV5-6; D gene: .; CDR3 DNA: TGTGCCAGCAGCTCACCGGTAACGGGGAATTCACCCCTCCACTTT; CDR3 protein: CASSSPVTGNSPLHF
clone size: .; J gene: TRBJ1-2; V gene: TRBV5-4; D gene: .; CDR3 DNA: TGTGCCAGCAGCTGGACCTGGGGTAGCGGCTACACCTTC; CDR3 protein: CASSWTWGSGYTF
clone size: .; J gene: TRBJ1-2; V gene: TRBV18; D gene: .; CDR3 DNA: TGTGCCAGCTCACCAGGAAACCTAAGGGGTTTTGGCTACACCTTC; CDR3 protein: CASSPGNLRGFGYTF
clone size: .; J gene: TRBJ1-2; V gene: TRBV11-2; D gene: TRBD1; CDR3 DNA: TGTGCCAGCAGCTCCCCATTCCGGGACAGAGACTATGGCTACACCTTC; CDR3 protein: CASSSPFRDRDYGYTF
clone size: once; J gene: TRBJ2-5; V gene: TRBV7-8; D gene: TRBD1; CDR3 DNA: TGTGCCAGCAGCGTAATCCCTCCGGTGCCGGGACAGGGTACCGGGTACTTC; CDR3 protein: CASSVIPPVPGQGTGYF
clone size: .; J gene: TRBJ1-4; V gene: TRBV7-9; D gene: TRBD1; CDR3 DNA: TGTGCCAGCAGCTTAGCCGGGACAGCGGGTGAAAAACTGTTTTTT; CDR3 protein: CASSLAGTAGEKLFF
clone size: .; J gene: TRBJ2-1; V gene: TRBV5-1; D gene: TRBD2; CDR3 DNA: TGCGCCAGCAGCTACGCTAGCGGGAGAATCAATGAGCAGTTCTTC; CDR3 protein: CASSYASGRINEQFF
clone size: .; J gene: TRBJ1-4; V gene: TRBV9; D gene: .; CDR3 DNA: TGTGCCAGCAGCCCGAGAGCACAGGGTCTTGATGAAAAACTGTTTTTT; CDR3 protein: CASSPRAQGLDEKLFF
clone size: .; J gene: TRBJ2-7; V gene: TRBV25-1; D gene: .; CDR3 DNA: TGTGCCAGCAGTGAAGTAGAACGTCCGGGCCTTGCCTACGAGCAGTACTTC; CDR3 protein: CASSEVERPGLAYEQYF
clone size: .; J gene: TRBJ2-7; V gene: TRBV27; D gene: .; CDR3 DNA: TGTGCCAGCAGTTTTAGGCAGCTCTCCGGGGAATGGTCGTACGAGCAGTACTTC; CDR3 protein: CASSFRQLSGEWSYEQYF
clone size: .; J gene: TRBJ2-7; V gene: TRBV10-1; D gene: TRBD2; CDR3 DNA: TGCGCCAGCAGTGGTCGGGGGGGACCCGACGAGCAGTACTTC; CDR3 protein: CASSGRGGPDEQYF
clone size: few; J gene: TRBJ1-1; V gene: TRBV5-4; D gene: .; CDR3 DNA: TGTGCCAGCAGCCAAGGGGAGGGTAGGTACACTGAAGCTTTCTTT; CDR3 protein: CASSQGEGRYTEAFF
clone size: .; J gene: TRBJ2-3; V gene: TRBV5-5; D gene: .; CDR3 DNA: TGTGCCAGCAGCTTATGGGACACCAATACGCAGTATTTT; CDR3 protein: CASSLWDTNTQYF
clone size: .; J gene: TRBJ1-2; V gene: TRBV18; D gene: .; CDR3 DNA: TGTGCCAGCTCACCTGGGGTGACTAACTATGGCTACACCTTC; CDR3 protein: CASSPGVTNYGYTF
clone size: .; J gene: TRBJ1-5; V gene: TRBV7-9; D gene: .; CDR3 DNA: TGTGCCAGCAGCCGAAATGGGCCCCAGCATTTT; CDR3 protein: CASSRNGPQHF
clone size: .; J gene: TRBJ1-2; V gene: TRBV28; D gene: TRBD1; CDR3 DNA: TGTGCCAGCAGCCAGGGACAGGGGTACTCCTATGGCTACACCTTC; CDR3 protein: CASSQGQGYSYGYTF
clone size: .; J gene: TRBJ2-3; V gene: TRBV4-1; D gene: .; CDR3 DNA: TGCGCCAGCAGCCTGTCTGGTTACCCTGTCGCAGATACGCAGTATTTT; CDR3 protein: CASSLSGYPVADTQYF
clone size: once; J gene: TRBJ1-5; V gene: TRBV29-1; D gene: TRBD1; CDR3 DNA: TGCAGCGTTGACCCGGACAGGGGACGTCAGCCCCAGCATTTT; CDR3 protein: CSVDPDRGRQPQHF
clone size: .; J gene: TRBJ1-4; V gene: TRBV5-4; D gene: TRBD1; CDR3 DNA: TGTGCCAGCAGCTCTGGACAGGGTGGGGAAAAACTGTTTTTT; CDR3 protein: CASSSGQGGEKLFF
clone size: .; J gene: TRBJ2-6; V gene: TRBV5-5; D gene: TRBD1; CDR3 DNA: TGTGCCAGCAGACATCTACAGGGGACTGGGGCCAACGTCCTGACTTTC; CDR3 protein: CASRHLQGTGANVLTF
clone size: .; J gene: TRBJ2-3; V gene: TRBV30; D gene: .; CDR3 DNA: TGTGCCTGGAGAGGTACCGGGACAAAATTTGGTACGCAGTATTTT; CDR3 protein: CAWRGTGTKFGTQYF
clone size: few; J gene: TRBJ1-4; V gene: TRBV7-9; D gene: TRBD1; CDR3 DNA: TGTGCCAGTAGGACGACAGGGACTAATGAAAAACTGTTTTTT; CDR3 protein: CASRTTGTNEKLFF
clone size: .; J gene: TRBJ1-4; V gene: TRBV14; D gene: TRBD1; CDR3 DNA: TGTGCCAGCAGCCTTACAGGGGAGGAAACTGAAAAACTGTTTTTT; CDR3 protein: CASSLTGEETEKLFF
clone size: .; J gene: TRBJ1-2; V gene: TRBV6-6; D gene: TRBD1; CDR3 DNA: TGTGCCAGCAGGACAGGGGTTGCGAATGGCTACACCTTC; CDR3 protein: CASRTGVANGYTF
clone size: .; J gene: TRBJ2-7; V gene: TRBV2; D gene: .; CDR3 DNA: TGTGCCAGCATAACAGGGATCACCTACGAGCAGTACTTC; CDR3 protein: CASITGITYEQYF
clone size: .; J gene: TRBJ2-3; V gene: TRBV7-2; D gene: TRBD2; CDR3 DNA: TGTGCCAGCAGCCCCGGGGGGACAGATACGCAGTATTTT; CDR3 protein: CASSPGGTDTQYF